This TCR beta chain appears in the sequencing data of a study of cytomegalovirus exposure and HLA in healthy donors. Researchers ran the PCR with 60 Vbeta and 13 Jbeta primers. The table came from immunoSEQ multiplex PCR; TCRdb's copy has only in-frame clones and leaves some out. This sample carries approximately 110,000 clones, approximately 84% of them seen once, and the ten largest clones take approximately 5.6%. Trimming cost V 9 bases and J 5 bases, with 16 bases left between them. CDR3 length: 13 amino acids. Germline CDR1 and CDR2: SGHVS and FNYEAQ. This clone was seen a handful of times. What it recognizes is unknown. Notes on the study in general: TCR beta chains numbering 164 were designated cytomegalovirus-associated. In an earlier analysis, about 87% or about 30%: the productive usage of most TCR beta V segments.

The chain employs TRBV7-6 and TRBJ2-5, with D maybe TRBD2 (6 bases). The sequence came from a male donor in good health and CMV-seronegative. Sequencing used PBMCs. The CDR3 nucleotides are TGTGCCAGTGGAGAGGGGAGCGGGGAGACCCAGTACTTC. Its translation: CASGEGSGETQYF.